This T cell receptor (beta chain) derives from a study of blood T cell repertoires in COVID-19. Across the whole study: The analysed material was cDNA or gDNA that came from T cells, B-cell-depleted T cells, or PBMCs.

In the study's own analysis: How many nucleated cells were present was estimated from reference gene primer amplification. TCRdb keeps only in-frame clones here, not all; method: immunoSEQ multiplex PCR. Clonal size and the V and J genes are those of that table, whereas D and trimming came from the DNA. This table holds 200,000 or so clones, about 83% found once. Germline CDR1 and CDR2: ENHRY and SYGVKD. V lost 11 bases and J lost 1, with 18 bases in between. This CDR3 is 14 amino acids long. The TCR was taken from a woman aged 45-59 years who had been exposed to COVID-19. Sequencing input: PBMCs or T cells enriched from blood (not recorded which). The chain has TRBV10-3 and TRBJ2-7; D perhaps matches TRBD1 (6 bases). CDR3 loop: CAVKGDTRSYEQYF. CDR3 coding DNA: TGTGCCGTCAAAGGGGACACCAGATCCTACGAGCAGTACTTC.